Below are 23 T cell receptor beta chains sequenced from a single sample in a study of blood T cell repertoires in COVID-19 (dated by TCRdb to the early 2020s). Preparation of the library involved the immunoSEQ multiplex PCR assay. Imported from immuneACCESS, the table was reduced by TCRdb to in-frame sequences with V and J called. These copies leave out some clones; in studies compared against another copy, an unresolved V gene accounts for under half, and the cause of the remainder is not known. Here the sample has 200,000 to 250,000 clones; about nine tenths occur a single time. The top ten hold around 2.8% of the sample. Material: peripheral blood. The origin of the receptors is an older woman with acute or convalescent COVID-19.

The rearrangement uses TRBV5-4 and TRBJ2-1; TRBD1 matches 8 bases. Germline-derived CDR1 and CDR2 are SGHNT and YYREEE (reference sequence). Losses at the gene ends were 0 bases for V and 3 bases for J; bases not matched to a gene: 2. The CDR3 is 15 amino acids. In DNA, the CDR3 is TGTGCCAGCAGCTTGGCAGGGGGCATCTACAATGAGCAGTTCTTC. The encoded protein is CASSLAGGIYNEQFF.

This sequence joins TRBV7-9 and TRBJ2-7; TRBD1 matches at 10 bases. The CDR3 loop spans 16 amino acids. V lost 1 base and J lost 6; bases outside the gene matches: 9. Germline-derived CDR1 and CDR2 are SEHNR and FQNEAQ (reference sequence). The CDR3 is CASSLDPGQGSPEQYF. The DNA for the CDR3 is TGTGCCAGCAGCTTAGATCCGGGACAGGGGAGTCCCGAGCAGTACTTC.

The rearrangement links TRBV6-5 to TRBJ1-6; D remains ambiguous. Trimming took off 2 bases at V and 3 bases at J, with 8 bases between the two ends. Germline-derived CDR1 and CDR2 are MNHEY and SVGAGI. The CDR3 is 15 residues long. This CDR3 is CASSYVAVYNSPLHF. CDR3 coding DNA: TGTGCCAGCAGTTACGTGGCAGTCTATAATTCACCCCTCCACTTT.

Written as DNA, the CDR3 is TGTGCCAGTAGTGAGGGACAGGGGGCGGTAGGGGAGACCCAGTACTTC. It encodes CASSEGQGAVGETQYF. The chain recombines TRBV19 with TRBJ2-5; 12 bases align to TRBD1. Per germline, CDR1 LNHDA and CDR2 SQIVND (reference sequence). Trimming cost V 5 bases and J 5 bases; bases outside gene matches: 9. The CDR3 is made up of 16 amino acids.

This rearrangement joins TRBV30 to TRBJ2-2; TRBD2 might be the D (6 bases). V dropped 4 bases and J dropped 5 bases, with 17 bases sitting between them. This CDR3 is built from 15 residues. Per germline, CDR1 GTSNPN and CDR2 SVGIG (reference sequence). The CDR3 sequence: CAWNKGREGTGELFF. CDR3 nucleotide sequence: TGTGCCTGGAACAAGGGGCGGGAAGGGACCGGGGAGCTGTTTTTT.

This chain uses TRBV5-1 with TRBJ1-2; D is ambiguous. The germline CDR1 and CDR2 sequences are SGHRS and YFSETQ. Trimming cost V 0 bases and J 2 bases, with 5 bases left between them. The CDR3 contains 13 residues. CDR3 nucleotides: TGCGCCAGCAGCTTGGAACTGAACTATGGCTACACCTTC. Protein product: CASSLELNYGYTF.

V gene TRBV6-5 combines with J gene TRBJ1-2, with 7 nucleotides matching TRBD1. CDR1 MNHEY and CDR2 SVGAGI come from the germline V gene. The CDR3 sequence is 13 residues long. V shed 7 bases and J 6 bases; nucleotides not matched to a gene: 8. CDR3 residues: CASKRTGANGYTF. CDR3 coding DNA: TGTGCCAGCAAACGAACAGGGGCAAATGGCTACACCTTC.

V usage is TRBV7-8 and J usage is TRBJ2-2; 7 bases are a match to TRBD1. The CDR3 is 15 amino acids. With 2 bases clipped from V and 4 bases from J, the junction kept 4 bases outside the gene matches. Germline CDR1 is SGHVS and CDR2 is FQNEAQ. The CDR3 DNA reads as TGTGCCAGCAGCTTAAGAGCAGGGGGCACCGGGGAGCTGTTTTTT. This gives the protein CASSLRAGGTGELFF.

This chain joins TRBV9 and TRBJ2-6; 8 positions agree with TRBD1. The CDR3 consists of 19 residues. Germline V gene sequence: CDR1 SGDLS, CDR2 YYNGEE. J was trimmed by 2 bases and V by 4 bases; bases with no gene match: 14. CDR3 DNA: TGTGCCAGCAGCTTCTCAGGGGGCGTACGAGTCGCTGGGGCCAACGTCCTGACTTTC. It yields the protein CASSFSGGVRVAGANVLTF. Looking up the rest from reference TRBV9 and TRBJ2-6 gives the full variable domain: DSGVTQTPKHLITATGQRVTLRCSPRSGDLSVYWYQQSLDQGLQFLIQYYNGEERAKGNILERFSAQQFPDLHSELNLSSLELGDSALYFCASSFSGGVRVAGANVLTFGAGSRLTVL.

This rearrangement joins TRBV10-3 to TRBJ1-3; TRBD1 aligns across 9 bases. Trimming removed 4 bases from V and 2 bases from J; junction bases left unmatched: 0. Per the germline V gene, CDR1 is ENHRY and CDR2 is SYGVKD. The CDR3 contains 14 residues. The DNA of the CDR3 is TGTGCCATCAGTGGGACAGGGGCTGGAAACACCATATATTTT. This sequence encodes CAISGTGAGNTIYF.

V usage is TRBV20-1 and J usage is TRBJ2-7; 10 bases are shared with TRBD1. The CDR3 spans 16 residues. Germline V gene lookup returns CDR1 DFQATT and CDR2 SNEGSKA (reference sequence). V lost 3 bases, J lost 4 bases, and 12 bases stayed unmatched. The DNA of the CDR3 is TGCAGTGCTAGTACCTTTGGGACAGGGGTTGAATACGAGCAGTACTTC. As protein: CSASTFGTGVEYEQYF.

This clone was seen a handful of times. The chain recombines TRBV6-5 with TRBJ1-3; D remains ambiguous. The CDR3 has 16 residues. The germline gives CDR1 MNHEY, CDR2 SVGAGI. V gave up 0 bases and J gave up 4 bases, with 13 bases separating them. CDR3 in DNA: TGTGCCAGCAGTTACTCAGAGGGCTCCGCGGGAAACACCATATATTTT. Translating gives CASSYSEGSAGNTIYF.

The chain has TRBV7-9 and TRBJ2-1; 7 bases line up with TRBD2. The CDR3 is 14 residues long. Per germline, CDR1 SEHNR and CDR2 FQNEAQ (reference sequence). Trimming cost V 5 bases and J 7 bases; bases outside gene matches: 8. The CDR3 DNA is TGTGCCAGCAGCCCCGGGAGGATACAAAATGAGCAGTTCTTC. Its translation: CASSPGRIQNEQFF.

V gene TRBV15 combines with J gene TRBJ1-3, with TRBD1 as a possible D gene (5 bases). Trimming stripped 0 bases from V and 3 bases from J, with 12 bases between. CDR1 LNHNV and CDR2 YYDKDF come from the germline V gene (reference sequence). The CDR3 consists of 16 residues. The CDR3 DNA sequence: TGTGCCACCAGCAGAGAACGGGGGATCGGTGGAAACACCATATATTTT. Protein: CATSRERGIGGNTIYF.

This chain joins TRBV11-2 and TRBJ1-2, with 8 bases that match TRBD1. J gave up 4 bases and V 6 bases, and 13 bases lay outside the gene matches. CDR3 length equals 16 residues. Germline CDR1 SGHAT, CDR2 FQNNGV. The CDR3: CASSTLRGRWGYGYTF. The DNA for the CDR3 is TGTGCCAGCAGTACGCTCAGGGGGCGATGGGGCTATGGCTACACCTTC. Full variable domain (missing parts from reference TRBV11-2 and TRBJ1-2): EAGVAQSPRYKIIEKRQSVAFWCNPISGHATLYWYQQILGQGPKLLIQFQNNGVVDDSQLPKDRFSAERLKGVDSTLKIQPAKLEDSAVYLCASSTLRGRWGYGYTFGSGTRLTVV.

CDR3 sequence: CASSMYLNQPQHF. CDR3 nucleotide sequence: TGTGCCAGTAGTATGTATTTGAATCAGCCCCAGCATTTT. This sequence joins TRBV19 and TRBJ1-5; D gene unclear. In germline, CDR1 is LNHDA, CDR2 SQIVND (reference sequence). This CDR3 region has 13 residues. Between the trimmed V and J ends, which lost 3 bases and 4 bases, there was a span of 7 bases.

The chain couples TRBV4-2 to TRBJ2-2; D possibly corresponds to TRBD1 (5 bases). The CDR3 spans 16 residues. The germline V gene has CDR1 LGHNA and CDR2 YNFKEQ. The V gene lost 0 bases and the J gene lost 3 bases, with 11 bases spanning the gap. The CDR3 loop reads CASSQDRRGYTGELFF. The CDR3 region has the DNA TGTGCCAGCAGCCAAGATCGTAGGGGTTACACCGGGGAGCTGTTTTTT.

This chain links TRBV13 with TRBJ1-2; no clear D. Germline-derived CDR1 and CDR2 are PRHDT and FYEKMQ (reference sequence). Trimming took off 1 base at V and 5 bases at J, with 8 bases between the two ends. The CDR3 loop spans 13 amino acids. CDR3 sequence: CASSLEGGYGYTF. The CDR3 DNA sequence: TGTGCCAGCAGCTTAGAGGGAGGGTATGGCTACACCTTC.

CDR3 sequence: CASSLVEKYIETQYF. CDR3 nucleotides: TGTGCCAGCAGCTTAGTAGAGAAATATATAGAGACCCAGTACTTC. The chain has TRBV7-2 and TRBJ2-5; D remains ambiguous. The CDR3 is 15 residues long. The V and J ends lost 1 base and 4 bases respectively, with 13 bases between them. The V gene's germline CDR1 is SGHTA and CDR2 FQGNSA.

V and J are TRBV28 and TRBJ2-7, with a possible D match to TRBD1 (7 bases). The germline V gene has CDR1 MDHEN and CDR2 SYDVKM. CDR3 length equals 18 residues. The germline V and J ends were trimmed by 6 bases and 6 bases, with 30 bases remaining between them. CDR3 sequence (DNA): TGTGCCAGCAGCCCTTATGTGGGACAGCGGGCCCTACCTTCCGAGCAGTACTTC. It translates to CASSPYVGQRALPSEQYF.

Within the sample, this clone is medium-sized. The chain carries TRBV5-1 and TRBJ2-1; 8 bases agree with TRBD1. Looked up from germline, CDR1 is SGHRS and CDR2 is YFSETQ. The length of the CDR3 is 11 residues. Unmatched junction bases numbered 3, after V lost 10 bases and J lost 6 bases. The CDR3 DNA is TGCGCCTCACAGGGGGGCAATGAGCAGTTCTTC. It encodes CASQGGNEQFF.

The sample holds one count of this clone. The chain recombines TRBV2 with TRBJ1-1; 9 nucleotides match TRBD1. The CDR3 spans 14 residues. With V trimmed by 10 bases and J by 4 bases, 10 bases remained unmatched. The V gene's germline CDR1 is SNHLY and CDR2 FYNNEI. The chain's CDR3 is CATRTETGGTEAFF. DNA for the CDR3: TGTGCCACCCGAACGGAGACAGGGGGCACTGAAGCTTTCTTT.

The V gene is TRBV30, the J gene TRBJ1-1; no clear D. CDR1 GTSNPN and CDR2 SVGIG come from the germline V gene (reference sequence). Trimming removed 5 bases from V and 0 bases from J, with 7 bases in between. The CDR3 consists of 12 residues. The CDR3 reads CAWARLNTEAFF. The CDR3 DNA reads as TGTGCCTGGGCCAGGTTGAACACTGAAGCTTTCTTT.